Listed here are 24 T cell receptor beta chains from one sample, sequenced in a study of CD8 T cells in ankylosing spondylitis. Study findings and constraints: Seemingly characteristic of ankylosing spondylitis blood was a TCR beta motif consisting of about 8 highly homologous variants.

These receptors lack a known antigen. One entry per CDR3 protein results from TCRdb running MiXCR on the 5' RACE reads. The sample carries about 330,000 distinct CDR3 sequences, roughly 8% recorded once. The source material was blood, either unsorted or a sorted T cell fraction (not recorded which). The receptors derive from a male donor with ankylosing spondylitis.

This chain links TRBV7-3 with TRBJ2-3, with D perhaps matching TRBD1 or TRBD2 (5 bases each). V was clipped by 4 bases and J by 0 bases, with 11 bases between them. Germline CDR1 reads SGHTA; CDR2 reads FQGTGA. The CDR3 runs 15 residues. The DNA of the CDR3 is TGTGCCAGCAGCTCGTCCGGGGCTAGCACAGATACGCAGTATTTT. Its protein product is CASSSSGASTDTQYF.

This clonotype was found a few times. The chain employs TRBV12-3 or TRBV12-4 and TRBJ2-5; 10 bases are a match to TRBD2. Unmatched junction bases numbered 7, after V lost 5 bases and J lost 4 bases. The CDR3 is 15 amino acids. The CDR3 region has the DNA TGTGCCAGCAGTCCCAGCGGGAGGGGCGGAGAGACCCAGTACTTC. Translated, it gives CASSPSGRGGETQYF.

The CDR3 DNA follows: TGTGCCACCGAAAGCCGGGACAGGGGCTACGAGCAGTACTTC. It translates to CATESRDRGYEQYF. This chain links TRBV24-1 with TRBJ2-7; 10 nucleotides align to TRBD1. Germline CDR1 and CDR2: KGHDR and SFDVKD. There are 14 residues in the CDR3. V dropped 9 bases and J dropped 3; count of bases not matched to a gene: 7.

This clonotype was seen more than once but under ten times. V usage is TRBV20-1 and J usage is TRBJ1-3; D gene uncertain. The CDR3 is made up of 13 amino acids. V was shortened by 6 bases and J by 4 bases, with 13 bases between the two germline ends. Germline values: CDR1 DFQATT, CDR2 SNEGSKA (reference sequence). As DNA, the CDR3 is TGCAGTGCCCCGGCAGCAAGGGGAAACACCATATATTTT. Protein product: CSAPAARGNTIYF.

There are many counts of this clonotype. The CDR3 protein is CASSQARGNREQFF. Here the CDR3 DNA reads TGCGCCAGCAGCCAAGCTCGGGGCAACCGTGAGCAGTTCTTC. J is TRBJ2-1 and V is TRBV4-1; D could derive from TRBD1 or TRBD2 (5 bases each). The V gene lost 1 base and the J gene lost 9 bases, with 13 bases spanning the gap. CDR1 and CDR2 from the germline V gene are MGHRA and YSYEKL. This CDR3 contains 14 residues.

This clonotype was recorded a few times. The chain couples TRBV6-1 to TRBJ1-1, with TRBD1 matching 9 bases. The length of the CDR3 is 15 residues. Unmatched junction bases numbered 5, after V lost 5 bases and J lost 1 base. The germline V gene has CDR1 MNHNS and CDR2 SASEGT. CDR3 coding DNA: TGTGCCAGCAGTCCGAACAGGGGGCCGAACACTGAAGCTTTCTTT. Translating gives CASSPNRGPNTEAFF.

This clonotype has just a few counts. The chain has TRBV12-3 or TRBV12-4 and TRBJ2-5; unclear D gene. This CDR3 region has 13 residues. V lost 6 bases and J 5 bases, leaving 13 bases between the germline ends. The CDR3 loop reads CASRPPVGETQYF. The CDR3 region has the DNA TGTGCCAGCAGGCCACCGGTGGGGGAGACCCAGTACTTC.

The V call is TRBV7-2, the J call TRBJ2-1, with 7 bases identical to TRBD2. This CDR3 comprises 16 residues. Per the germline V gene, CDR1 is SGHTA and CDR2 is FQGNSA. Trimming removed 7 bases from V and 5 bases from J; junction bases left unmatched: 14. CDR3 bases: TGTGCCAGCATAAGGGGAGGGTCAGGGCCCGACAATGAGCAGTTCTTC. Translated: CASIRGGSGPDNEQFF.

This clonotype was found many times. This chain joins TRBV4-1 and TRBJ2-1; 13 positions match TRBD2. The J segment lost 0 bases and the V segment lost 2 bases, leaving 16 bases of the junction unmatched. CDR1 is MGHRA and CDR2 is YSYEKL in the germline V gene. The CDR3 extends over 22 amino acids. The CDR3 coding sequence is TGCGCCAGCAGCCAACGACTTTCCGGACTAGCGGGGGTTGGGAGCTCCTACAATGAGCAGTTCTTC. Protein sequence: CASSQRLSGLAGVGSSYNEQFF.

V gene TRBV5-1 combines with J gene TRBJ1-1; D possibly corresponds to TRBD1 (5 bases). The CDR3 runs to 19 residues. CDR1 is SGHRS, CDR2 YFSETQ, per germline. The V end lost 0 bases, the J end lost 0 bases, and 21 bases lay between the germline ends. CDR3 in amino acids: CASSLGGRGSRGLNTEAFF. The CDR3 nucleotides read TGCGCCAGCAGCTTGGGGGGACGGGGGTCACGCGGGCTGAACACTGAAGCTTTCTTT. Filled out from reference TRBV5-1 and TRBJ1-1, the complete variable domain reads KAGVTQTPRYLIKTRGQQVTLSCSPISGHRSVSWYQQTPGQGLQFLFEYFSETQRNKGNFPGRFSGRQFSNSRSEMNVSTLELGDSALYLCASSLGGRGSRGLNTEAFFGQGTRLTVV.

This clonotype was counted a few times. The chain joins TRBV4-1 to TRBJ2-5; D is possibly TRBD2 (5 bases). The CDR3 length is 15 residues. Trimming took off 0 bases at V and 6 bases at J, with 14 bases between the two ends. From germline, CDR1 is MGHRA and CDR2 YSYEKL. The CDR3, as DNA: TGCGCCAGCAGCCAAGAGCCGGGGATGGAGCAGACCCAGTACTTC. Translated: CASSQEPGMEQTQYF.

The sample holds a few counts of this clonotype. The J gene is TRBJ2-6, the V gene TRBV25-1; D remains ambiguous. This CDR3 is 17 amino acids long. V dropped 1 base and J dropped 0 bases, with 10 bases sitting between them. Per the germline V gene, CDR1 is MGHDK and CDR2 is SYGVNS. This CDR3 reads CASSESGRSSGANVLTF. CDR3 nucleotide sequence: TGTGCCAGCAGTGAATCTGGCAGAAGCTCTGGGGCCAACGTCCTGACTTTC.

This clonotype was detected a few times. The chain has TRBV12-3 or TRBV12-4 and TRBJ2-3, with TRBD1 identical over 8 bases. Trimming at V came to 0 bases and at J to 2 bases, leaving 4 bases not matched to a gene. The CDR3 loop spans 16 amino acids. The chain's CDR3 is CASSLAGTGNTDTQYF. The CDR3, as DNA: TGTGCCAGCAGTTTAGCCGGGACAGGTAACACAGATACGCAGTATTTT.

This chain connects TRBV10-3 to TRBJ2-5; a possible D gene is TRBD2 (6 bases). The ends were cut back, 10 bases at V and 4 bases at J, with 22 bases in the middle. The CDR3 length is 15 residues. Per the germline V gene, CDR1 is ENHRY and CDR2 is SYGVKD. The CDR3 loop reads CATKDGTLSIETQYF. The CDR3 DNA is TGTGCCACAAAGGACGGGACTCTAAGTATAGAGACCCAGTACTTC.

J is TRBJ1-6 and V is TRBV6-2 or TRBV6-3; 10 nucleotides agree with TRBD1. The V gene's germline CDR1 is MNHEY and CDR2 SVGEGT. The V and J ends lost 0 bases and 3 bases, in that order; junction bases with no gene match: 2. The CDR3 consists of 17 residues. The CDR3 region is CASSYSRDRGYNSPLHF. CDR3 coding DNA: TGTGCCAGCAGTTACTCCCGGGACAGGGGCTATAATTCACCCCTCCACTTT.

This clonotype was found a few times. The rearrangement uses TRBV15 and TRBJ1-5; 8 positions match TRBD1. Germline V gene sequence: CDR1 LNHNV, CDR2 YYDKDF (reference sequence). This CDR3 has 17 residues. The J segment lost 6 bases and the V segment lost 2 bases, leaving 12 bases of the junction unmatched. The CDR3 DNA reads as TGTGCCACCAGCAGATACCTAGGACAGGGAAGGGCTCAGCCCCAGCATTTT. Residues: CATSRYLGQGRAQPQHF.

The V gene is TRBV30, the J gene TRBJ1-6; D is undetermined. The CDR3 is 13 residues long. V was trimmed by 1 base and J by 10 bases, leaving 11 bases between them. Per germline, CDR1 GTSNPN and CDR2 SVGIG (reference sequence). Here the CDR3 DNA reads TGTGCCTGGAGTGCCTTCTCCCGGTCACCCCTCCACTTT. Protein: CAWSAFSRSPLHF.

The V call is TRBV20-1, the J call TRBJ2-5; 10 bases align to TRBD2. CDR1 and CDR2 from the germline V gene are DFQATT and SNEGSKA (reference sequence). The CDR3 is 16 residues long. Germline trimming cut 0 bases from V and 7 bases from J; bases unmatched to any gene: 11. CDR3 sequence: CSARDRLAGTPGTQYF. For the CDR3, the DNA is TGCAGTGCTAGAGACCGACTAGCGGGTACCCCAGGGACCCAGTACTTC.

This clonotype turned up a few times. J is TRBJ1-5 and V is TRBV20-1; D is perhaps TRBD1 (5 bases). The CDR3 length is 15 residues. Germline lookup yields CDR1 DFQATT and CDR2 SNEGSKA (reference sequence). Trimming removed 2 bases at V and 1 base at J, with 12 bases between. The chain's CDR3 is CSARTFAGSNQPQHF. CDR3 sequence (DNA): TGCAGTGCTAGAACATTCGCAGGGAGCAATCAGCCCCAGCATTTT.

This clonotype appeared a few times. This chain connects TRBV3-1 to TRBJ2-3; 13 bases agree with TRBD2. This CDR3 is 20 amino acids long. Germline trimming cut 2 bases from V and 0 bases from J; bases unmatched to any gene: 11. Germline V gene lookup returns CDR1 LGHDT and CDR2 YNNKEL (reference sequence). The CDR3 DNA is TGTGCCAGCAGCCAAAAACTAGCGGGAGGGATACCCTCTAGCACAGATACGCAGTATTTT. Its translation is CASSQKLAGGIPSSTDTQYF.

This clonotype was detected only a few times. The chain employs TRBV29-1 and TRBJ2-6; D unclear. V gave up 0 bases and J gave up 2 bases, with 14 bases separating them. CDR3 length: 17 amino acids. Germline V gives CDR1 SQVTM, CDR2 ANQGSEA. For the CDR3, the DNA is TGCAGCGTTGAAGAACTTCTCCCAGTAGCTGGGGCCAACGTCCTGACTTTC. This gives the protein CSVEELLPVAGANVLTF. Variable domain in full (rest from reference TRBV29-1 and TRBJ2-6): SAVISQKPSRDICQRGTSLTIQCQVDSQVTMMFWYRQQPGQSLTLIATANQGSEATYESGFVIDKFPISRPNLTFSTLTVSNMSPEDSSIYLCSVEELLPVAGANVLTFGAGSRLTVL.

There are many counts of this clonotype. J is TRBJ2-1 and V is TRBV29-1, with D perhaps given as TRBD1 or TRBD2 (5 bases each). This CDR3 comprises 14 residues. Per the germline V gene, CDR1 is SQVTM and CDR2 is ANQGSEA. DNA for the CDR3: TGCAGTACAATGGGGGTTAGCTCCTACAATGAGCAGTTCTTC. Protein: CSTMGVSSYNEQFF.

This clonotype has more than one count but fewer than ten. The gene calls are TRBV12-3 or TRBV12-4 and TRBJ2-7; TRBD1 matches at 10 bases. The junction had 6 bases not matched to a gene; V was cut back by 5 bases and J by 5 bases. The CDR3 is made up of 14 amino acids. The CDR3 nucleotides are TGTGCCAGCAGTCGGGACAGGGGAAGCGACGAGCAGTACTTC. Its translation: CASSRDRGSDEQYF.

There are a few counts of this clonotype. The J gene is TRBJ2-5, the V gene TRBV18; unclear D gene. The length of the CDR3 is 13 residues. CDR1 and CDR2 from the germline V gene are KGHSH and LQKENI. With 1 base removed from V and 5 bases from J, the gap between germline ends came to 8 bases. In DNA form, the CDR3 reads TGTGCCAGCTCACCACAGAGGTCGGAGACCCAGTACTTC. This gives the protein CASSPQRSETQYF. Looking up the rest from reference TRBV18 and TRBJ2-5 gives the full variable domain: NAGVMQNPRHLVRRRGQEARLRCSPMKGHSHVYWYRQLPEEGLKFMVYLQKENIIDESGMPKERFSAEFPKEGPSILRIQQVVRGDSAAYFCASSPQRSETQYFGPGTRLLVL.